Listed here is a single T cell receptor (beta chain). In its sample, this clonotype was seen many times. No antigen is known for it. The input lacks base qualities; no much larger clone sits a single base away. This specimen belongs to a study of response to subunit inactivated influenza vaccine (dated by TCRdb to between 2018 and 2020). Study-level background: Deep quantitative T cell receptor repertoire profiling was used in the study to track responses to a trivalent subunit inactivated influenza vaccine. Here is what the overall study found, with its caveats: The authors proposed that each seasonal influenza vaccination may bring in only a limited number of new T cells.

V is pared back by 7 bases and J by 4 bases, with 17 bases lying between the germline termini. There are 14 amino acids in the CDR3, from cysteine to phenylalanine inclusive. Only the CDR3 portion is preserved as DNA: 42 bases, with reading frame beginning at the first base. CDR1 and CDR2 were assigned from the germline V gene as SNHLY and FYNNEI. Libraries came from RT-PCR. The sequencing machine was an Illumina HiSeq 2500. Starting from the raw public reads, TCRdb applied fastp trimming at Q25, assembled clones with MiXCR and retained in-frame beta chains. Rows are combined by CDR3 protein, so each entry shows the most common genes and DNA. This sample has roughly 500,000 distinct CDR3 sequences in its table, and approximately 17% of those were observed once. Roughly 3% of the sample is in the top ten clones.

This receptor was identified in a man between 50 and 69 years old who received an inactivated influenza vaccine. Donor details come from another sample of the same person, matched by shared clones. The sample was CD4+ T cells sorted from PBMCs, taken roughly 24 months after vaccination. This chain is built from TRBV2 and TRBJ2-7; the D gene is perhaps TRBD2, from 6 matching bases. The bases are TGTGCCAGCACTCCCCAGGGAGGCCTGTACGAGCAGTACTTC. This codes for CASTPQGGLYEQYF.